These 9 T cell receptor beta chains were sequenced from one sample in a study of control samples from healthy donors and cancer patients. Profiling relied on immunoSEQ multiplex PCR, and the TCRdb table lists in-frame clones only, not all of them. The profile shows tens of thousands of clones, around 94% of them singletons. The sample taken for sequencing was blood. These receptors were collected from a man aged 60 to 69 in good health.

The chain employs TRBV28 and TRBJ1-2; the D is unclear. The CDR3 spans 14 residues. The V gene's germline CDR1 is MDHEN and CDR2 SYDVKM. V lost 2 bases, J lost 3 bases, and 10 bases lay in between. The CDR3 DNA reads as TGTGCCAGCAGTTTAGCCGGGGAGGACTATGGCTACACCTTC. It yields the protein CASSLAGEDYGYTF.

V and J are TRBV3-1 (or the pseudogene TRBV3-2) and TRBJ2-3; D is uncertain. CDR1 is LGHDT, CDR2 YNNKEL, per germline (reference sequence). The CDR3 is 12 amino acids. Trimming left V 4 bases short and J 4 bases short, with 6 bases between. CDR3 protein: CASSLTADTQYF. In DNA, the CDR3 is TGTGCCAGCAGCCTCACGGCAGATACGCAGTATTTT.

The rearrangement joins TRBV7-9 to TRBJ2-1; D possibly matches TRBD1 or TRBD2 (5 bases each). The CDR3 has 14 amino acids. Looked up from germline, CDR1 is SEHNR and CDR2 is FQNEAQ (reference sequence). V shed 7 bases and J shed 9 bases, with 19 bases lying between them. CDR3 sequence: CASIHRDGPVEQFF. The CDR3 DNA reads TGTGCCAGCATTCACCGGGACGGACCTGTTGAGCAGTTCTTC.

This chain connects TRBV24-1 to TRBJ2-3, with 10 positions matching TRBD2. The J segment lost 2 bases and the V segment lost 3 bases, leaving 1 base of the junction unmatched. Per the germline V gene, CDR1 is KGHDR and CDR2 is SFDVKD. The CDR3 has 15 residues. Here the CDR3 DNA reads TGTGCCACCAGTGATACTAGCGGGATCACAGATACGCAGTATTTT. The encoded protein is CATSDTSGITDTQYF.

This rearrangement joins TRBV7-8 to TRBJ1-2; the match to TRBD1 covers 8 bases. The CDR3 spans 16 residues. Germline CDR1 reads SGHVS; CDR2 reads FQNEAQ. Trimming at V came to 0 bases and at J to 6 bases, leaving 9 bases not matched to a gene. CDR3: CASSLARQGTDNGYTF. In DNA form, the CDR3 reads TGTGCCAGCAGCTTAGCGAGACAGGGGACGGACAATGGCTACACCTTC.

The chain links TRBV24-1 to TRBJ2-1; D is unclear. From germline, CDR1 is KGHDR and CDR2 SFDVKD. V lost 0 bases, J lost 5 bases, and 13 bases lay in between. The CDR3 extends over 16 amino acids. The DNA of the CDR3 is TGTGCCACCAGTGATTTGACCAGCGACGCCCACAATGAGCAGTTCTTC. Translating it yields CATSDLTSDAHNEQFF.

The chain carries TRBV5-4 and TRBJ2-7, with unresolved D. With 0 bases removed from V and 3 bases from J, the gap between germline ends came to 1 base. This CDR3 spans 11 amino acids. CDR1 is SGHNT, CDR2 YYREEE, per germline (reference sequence). CDR3 in amino acids: CASSLDYEQYF. In nucleotides, the CDR3 is TGTGCCAGCAGCTTGGACTACGAGCAGTACTTC.

V is TRBV25-1 and J is TRBJ1-6; tentative D call: TRBD1 (6 bases). Germline V gives CDR1 MGHDK, CDR2 SYGVNS. With 6 bases removed from V and 6 bases from J, the gap between germline ends came to 9 bases. CDR3 length: 13 amino acids. DNA of the CDR3: TGTGCCAGCAGGGGGGCCACTAATTCACCCCTCCACTTT. Its protein product is CASRGATNSPLHF. The full variable domain, its missing parts supplied by reference TRBV25-1 and TRBJ1-6, is EADIYQTPRYLVIGTGKKITLECSQTMGHDKMYWYQQDPGMELHLIHYSYGVNSTEKGDLSSESTVSRIRTEHFPLTLESARPSHTSQYLCASRGATNSPLHFGNGTRLTVT.

The rearrangement uses TRBV7-9 and TRBJ1-3, with 8 bases identical to TRBD1. V dropped 3 bases and J dropped 0; count of bases not matched to a gene: 4. The CDR3 runs to 16 residues. Germline V CDR1 and CDR2: SEHNR, FQNEAQ (reference sequence). The CDR3 coding sequence is TGTGCCAGCAGCTTTATGACAGGGGTCTCTGGAAACACCATATATTTT. Translation gives CASSFMTGVSGNTIYF.